The rows below give T cell receptor beta chains drawn from one sample of a study of Graves' ophthalmopathy and Graves' hyperthyroidism. TCRdb used MiXCR to reprocess the multiplex PCR reads, holding one entry per CDR3 protein. The sample carries 740,000 or so distinct CDR3 sequences, roughly two fifths recorded once. Material for sequencing was peripheral blood. The receptors here all came from an adult man with Graves' ophthalmopathy. CDR3s include the opening cysteine and the closing phenylalanine or tryptophan. Fields, in order: D gene, clone size, J gene, V gene, CDR3 protein, CDR3 DNA. The D gene is left open where the match is weak. Clone size is not always given. Where it is, it says once, few, many or a class for expanded clones.

d_call: .; clone_size: many; j_call: TRBJ1-1; v_call: TRBV10-3; cdr3_aa: CAITSGPEKAEAFF; cdr3_nt: TGTGCCATCACTTCCGGACCAGAAAAGGCTGAAGCTTTCTTT
d_call: .; clone_size: .; j_call: TRBJ1-2; v_call: TRBV7-9; cdr3_aa: CASGPPGSSYGYTF; cdr3_nt: TGTGCCAGCGGCCCCCCCGGGTCTAGCTATGGCTACACCTTC
d_call: .; clone_size: .; j_call: TRBJ1-6; v_call: TRBV4-3; cdr3_aa: CASSQDHWTRQALHF; cdr3_nt: TGCGCCAGCAGCCAAGATCACTGGACCCGGCAGGCCCTCCACTTT
d_call: .; clone_size: few; j_call: TRBJ2-2; v_call: TRBV28; cdr3_aa: CASSLLIGIGGELFF; cdr3_nt: TGTGCCAGCAGTTTACTTATCGGGATTGGCGGGGAGCTGTTTTTT
d_call: .; clone_size: few; j_call: TRBJ1-4; v_call: TRBV7-2; cdr3_aa: CASSQEWQAGRGEKLFF; cdr3_nt: TGTGCCAGCAGCCAAGAATGGCAGGCAGGGAGAGGCGAAAAACTGTTTTTT
d_call: TRBD1; clone_size: few; j_call: TRBJ1-5; v_call: TRBV9; cdr3_aa: CASSVRGDSAQPQHF; cdr3_nt: TGTGCCAGCAGCGTAAGAGGGGACAGTGCTCAGCCCCAGCATTTT
d_call: TRBD1; clone_size: many; j_call: TRBJ2-7; v_call: TRBV5-1; cdr3_aa: CASSGQGGSYEQYF; cdr3_nt: TGTGCCAGCAGTGGACAGGGGGGCTCCTACGAGCAGTACTTC
d_call: TRBD1; clone_size: .; j_call: TRBJ2-7; v_call: TRBV20-1; cdr3_aa: CSASGQARDEQYF; cdr3_nt: TGCAGTGCTAGTGGACAGGCGCGGGACGAGCAGTACTTC
d_call: .; clone_size: .; j_call: TRBJ1-2; v_call: TRBV11-2; cdr3_aa: CASVLDGPDGYTF; cdr3_nt: TGTGCCAGCGTTCTGGACGGACCGGATGGCTACACCTTC
d_call: .; clone_size: few; j_call: TRBJ2-7; v_call: TRBV19; cdr3_aa: CASSTRGPSYEQYF; cdr3_nt: TGTGCCAGTAGTACGAGGGGACCCTCCTACGAGCAGTACTTC
d_call: .; clone_size: .; j_call: TRBJ2-1; v_call: TRBV29-1; cdr3_aa: CSLVGQSYSYNEQFF; cdr3_nt: TGCAGCCTTGTGGGGCAGAGCTACTCCTACAATGAGCAGTTCTTC
d_call: .; clone_size: many; j_call: TRBJ2-7; v_call: TRBV29-1; cdr3_aa: CSALTGQVAYEQYF; cdr3_nt: TGCAGCGCGTTGACGGGACAAGTAGCCTACGAGCAGTACTTC
d_call: .; clone_size: many; j_call: TRBJ1-1; v_call: TRBV19; cdr3_aa: CASSIVENTEAFF; cdr3_nt: TGTGCCAGTAGTATAGTGGAGAACACTGAAGCTTTCTTT
d_call: .; clone_size: .; j_call: TRBJ2-2; v_call: TRBV25-1; cdr3_aa: CASSRLGGVTGELFF; cdr3_nt: TGCGCCAGCAGCCGCCTCGGGGGAGTCACCGGGGAGCTGTTTTTT
d_call: .; clone_size: .; j_call: TRBJ2-7; v_call: TRBV12-3/TRBV12-4; cdr3_aa: CASSPTPGGSSYEQYF; cdr3_nt: TGTGCCAGCAGCCCAACACCAGGGGGGAGCTCCTACGAGCAGTACTTC
d_call: .; clone_size: many; j_call: TRBJ2-5; v_call: TRBV19; cdr3_aa: CASSIEETQYF; cdr3_nt: TGTGCCAGTAGTATAGAAGAGACCCAGTACTTC
d_call: .; clone_size: .; j_call: TRBJ2-5; v_call: TRBV20-1; cdr3_aa: CSAAERAGQPQYF; cdr3_nt: TGCAGTGCTGCGGAAAGGGCTGGGCAGCCCCAGTACTTC
d_call: .; clone_size: few; j_call: TRBJ2-7; v_call: TRBV7-2; cdr3_aa: CASTPTPFYEQYF; cdr3_nt: TGTGCCAGCACCCCAACCCCCTTCTACGAGCAGTACTTC
d_call: .; clone_size: few; j_call: TRBJ2-7; v_call: TRBV2; cdr3_aa: CASSEVYTSYEQYF; cdr3_nt: TGTGCCAGCAGTGAAGTTTACACTTCCTACGAGCAGTACTTC
d_call: TRBD1; clone_size: few; j_call: TRBJ1-5; v_call: TRBV7-8; cdr3_aa: CASSPFTGGDSNQPQHF; cdr3_nt: TGTGCCAGCAGCCCGTTTACAGGGGGCGATAGCAATCAGCCCCAGCATTTT